One and the same sample provided the 7 T cell receptor beta chains below, sequenced in a study of cytomegalovirus exposure and HLA in healthy donors. In the PCR, 60 Vbeta and 13 Jbeta primers were used. Sequencing used immunoSEQ multiplex PCR; TCRdb keeps in-frame clones, though not all of them. The sample holds 30,000 to 35,000 clones; 55% to 80% are singletons and the top ten take around 10%. The sample taken for sequencing was PBMCs. The receptors shown here come from a man in his forties in good health and CMV-seropositive.

The chain recombines TRBV7-8 with TRBJ2-5; no reliable D call. Germline V gene sequence: CDR1 SGHVS, CDR2 FQNEAQ. V dropped 5 bases and J dropped 6 bases, with 7 bases sitting between them. The CDR3 sequence is 11 residues long. In DNA form, the CDR3 reads TGTGCCAGCAGCATGGAGAAGACCCAGTACTTC. Protein: CASSMEKTQYF.

J is TRBJ1-6 and V is TRBV30; D is perhaps TRBD1 (5 bases). Trimming pared 0 bases from V and 10 bases from J, leaving 16 bases between. This CDR3 spans 15 amino acids. CDR1 and CDR2 (germline): GTSNPN, SVGIG (reference sequence). In DNA, the CDR3 is TGTGCCTGGAGTGTGGGGCCGCGGGGGAGCTCACCCCTCCACTTT. Encoded protein: CAWSVGPRGSSPLHF.

This chain links TRBV7-8 with TRBJ2-6; a weak D match, TRBD2 (6 bases). The CDR3 is 14 residues long. Trimming left V 10 bases short and J 2 bases short, with 12 bases between. Germline CDR1 and CDR2: SGHVS and FQNEAQ. CDR3 sequence reads: CATDGGTGANVLTF. The DNA of the CDR3 is TGTGCCACCGATGGGGGGACTGGGGCCAACGTCCTGACTTTC.

In its sample, this clone was seen a few times. This chain joins TRBV10-3 and TRBJ1-5; D unresolved. V was trimmed by 3 bases and J by 1 base, leaving 7 bases between them. The CDR3 has 14 residues. CDR1 ENHRY and CDR2 SYGVKD come from the germline V gene. The CDR3 sequence: CAISDPESNQPQHF. The DNA for the CDR3 is TGTGCCATCAGTGATCCAGAAAGCAATCAGCCCCAGCATTTT.

The chain carries TRBV11-1 and TRBJ1-1; TRBD1 agrees at 8 bases. The CDR3 consists of 13 residues. Germline trimming cut 5 bases from V and 5 bases from J; bases unmatched to any gene: 4. Germline lookup yields CDR1 SGHAT and CDR2 FQDESV (reference sequence). The CDR3 spells CASSETGETEAFF. In nucleotides, the CDR3 is TGTGCCAGCAGCGAGACAGGGGAAACTGAAGCTTTCTTT.

The chain is built from TRBV30 and TRBJ1-4; D not resolved. V was cut by 3 bases and J by 2 bases, with 7 bases left in between. The CDR3 is made up of 13 amino acids. CDR1 is GTSNPN and CDR2 is SVGIG in the germline V gene (reference sequence). The chain's CDR3 is CAWSRGTNEKLFF. The DNA of the CDR3 is TGTGCCTGGAGCCGAGGGACTAATGAAAAACTGTTTTTT.

The J gene is TRBJ2-5, the V gene TRBV2, with a weak D call TRBD2 (6 bases). Matching the DNA end better, TRBJ2-7 makes the J call doubtful. CDR3 length: 14 residues. Germline CDR1 is SNHLY and CDR2 is FYNNEI. CDR3 protein: CASRDPGVAYEQYF. CDR3 coding DNA: TGTGCCAGCAGGGACCCGGGAGTAGCCTACGAGCAGTACTTC.